This T cell receptor beta chain was sequenced in a study of blood T cell repertoires in COVID-19. The CDR3 totals 14 residues. Germline CDR1 LNHDA, CDR2 SQIVND (reference sequence). J gave up 4 bases and V 10 bases, and 8 bases lay outside the gene matches. Original processing notes: For nucleated cells, counts were estimated from reference gene primer amplification. Data came from immunoSEQ multiplex PCR; TCRdb stores just in-frame clones and leaves some out. V and J calls and clone size are given by that table; D and trimming were obtained from the DNA. The sample lists 80,000 to 95,000 clones; about 90% were seen once.

The chain has TRBV19 and TRBJ2-4, with TRBD1 matching 9 bases. Sequenced material: peripheral blood. This TCR was sampled from a human donor in a cohort sampled during active COVID-19. CDR3 in amino acids: CATRDRDAKNIQYF. The CDR3 coding sequence is TGTGCCACCCGGGACAGGGACGCTAAAAACATTCAGTACTTC.